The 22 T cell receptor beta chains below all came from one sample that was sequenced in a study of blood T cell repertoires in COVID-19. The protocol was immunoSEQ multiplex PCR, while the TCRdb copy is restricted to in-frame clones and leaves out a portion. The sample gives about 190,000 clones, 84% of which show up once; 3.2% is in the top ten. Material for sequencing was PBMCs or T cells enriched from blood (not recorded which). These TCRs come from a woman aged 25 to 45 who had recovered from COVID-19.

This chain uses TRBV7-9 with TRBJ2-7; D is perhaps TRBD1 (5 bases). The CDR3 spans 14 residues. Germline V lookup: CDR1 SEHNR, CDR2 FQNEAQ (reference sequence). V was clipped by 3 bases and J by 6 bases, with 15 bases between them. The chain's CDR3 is CASSFGWGSREQYV. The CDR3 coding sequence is TGTGCCAGCAGCTTCGGTTGGGGCAGTCGCGAGCAGTACGTC.

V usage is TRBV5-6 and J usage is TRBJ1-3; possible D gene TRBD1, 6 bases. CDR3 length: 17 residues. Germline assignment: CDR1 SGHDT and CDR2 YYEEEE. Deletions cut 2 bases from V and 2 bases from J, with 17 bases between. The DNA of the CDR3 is TGTGCCAGCAGCTTAGGACAGCGCCCTCCCGCTGGAAACACCATATATTTT. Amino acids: CASSLGQRPPAGNTIYF.

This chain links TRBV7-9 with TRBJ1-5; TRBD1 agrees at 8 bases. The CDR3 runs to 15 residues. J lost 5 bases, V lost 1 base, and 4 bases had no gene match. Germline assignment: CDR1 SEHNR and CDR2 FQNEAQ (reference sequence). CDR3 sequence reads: CASSLDGTGDQPQHF. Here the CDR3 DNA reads TGTGCCAGCAGCTTAGATGGGACAGGTGATCAGCCCCAGCATTTT.

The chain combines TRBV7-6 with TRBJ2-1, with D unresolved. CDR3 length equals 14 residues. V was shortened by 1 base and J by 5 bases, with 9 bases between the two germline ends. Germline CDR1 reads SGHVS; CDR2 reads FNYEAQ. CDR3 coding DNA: TGTGCCAGCAGCTTAGTTCCGGTTAACAATGAGCAGTTCTTC. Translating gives CASSLVPVNNEQFF.

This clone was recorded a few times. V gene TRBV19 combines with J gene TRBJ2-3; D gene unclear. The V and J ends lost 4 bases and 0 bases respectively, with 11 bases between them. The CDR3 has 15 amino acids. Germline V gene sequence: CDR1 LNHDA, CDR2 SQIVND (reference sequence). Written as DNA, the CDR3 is TGTGCCAGTAGTAAAACAGACGCTAGCACAGATACGCAGTATTTT. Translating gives CASSKTDASTDTQYF. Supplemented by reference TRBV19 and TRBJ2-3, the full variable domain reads DGGITQSPKYLFRKEGQNVTLSCEQNLNHDAMYWYRQDPGQGLRLIYYSQIVNDFQKGDIAEGYSVSREKKESFPLTVTSAQKNPTAFYLCASSKTDASTDTQYFGPGTRLTVL.

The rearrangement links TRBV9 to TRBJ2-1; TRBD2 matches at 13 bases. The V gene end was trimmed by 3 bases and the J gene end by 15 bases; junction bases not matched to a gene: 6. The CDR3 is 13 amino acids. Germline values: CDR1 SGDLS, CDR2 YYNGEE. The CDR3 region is CASSGGLAGVVFF. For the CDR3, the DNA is TGTGCCAGCAGCGGAGGACTAGCGGGGGTGGTGTTCTTC.

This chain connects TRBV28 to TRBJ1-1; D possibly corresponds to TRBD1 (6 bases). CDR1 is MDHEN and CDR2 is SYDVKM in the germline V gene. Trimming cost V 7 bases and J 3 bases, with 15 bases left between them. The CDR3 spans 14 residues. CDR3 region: CASNGGGPDTEAFF. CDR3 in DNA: TGTGCCAGCAATGGCGGGGGGCCTGACACTGAAGCTTTCTTT.

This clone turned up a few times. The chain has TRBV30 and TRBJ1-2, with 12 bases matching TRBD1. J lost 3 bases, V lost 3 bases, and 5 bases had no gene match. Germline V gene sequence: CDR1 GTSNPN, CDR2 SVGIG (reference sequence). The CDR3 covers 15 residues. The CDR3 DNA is TGTGCCTGGAGGGGACAGGGGGCGGTTTACTATGGCTACACCTTC. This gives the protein CAWRGQGAVYYGYTF. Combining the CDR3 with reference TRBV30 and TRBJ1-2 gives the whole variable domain SQTIHQWPATLVQPVGSPLSLECTVEGTSNPNLYWYRQAAGRGLQLLFYSVGIGQISSEVPQNLSASRPQDRQFILSSKKLLLSDSGFYLCAWRGQGAVYYGYTFGSGTRLTVV.

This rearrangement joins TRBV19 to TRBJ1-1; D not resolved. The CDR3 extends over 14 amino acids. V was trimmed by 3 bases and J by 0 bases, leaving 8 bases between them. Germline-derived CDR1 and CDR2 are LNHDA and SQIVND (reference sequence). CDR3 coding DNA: TGTGCCAGTAGTATTAGCAGACTGAACACTGAAGCTTTCTTT. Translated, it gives CASSISRLNTEAFF. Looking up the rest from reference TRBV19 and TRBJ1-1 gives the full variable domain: DGGITQSPKYLFRKEGQNVTLSCEQNLNHDAMYWYRQDPGQGLRLIYYSQIVNDFQKGDIAEGYSVSREKKESFPLTVTSAQKNPTAFYLCASSISRLNTEAFFGQGTRLTVV.

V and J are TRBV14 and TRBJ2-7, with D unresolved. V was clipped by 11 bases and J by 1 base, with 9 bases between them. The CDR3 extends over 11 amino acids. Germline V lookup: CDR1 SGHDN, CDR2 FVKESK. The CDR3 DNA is TGTGCCCGTCACAAATCCTACGAGCAGTACGTC. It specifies CARHKSYEQYV.

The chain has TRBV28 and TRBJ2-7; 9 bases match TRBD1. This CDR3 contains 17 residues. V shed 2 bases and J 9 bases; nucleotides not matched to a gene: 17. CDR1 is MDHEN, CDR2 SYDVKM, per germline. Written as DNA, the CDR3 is TGTGCCAGCAGTTTACCTGGGGGTTACAGGGGGCCAATTCGGCAGTACTTC. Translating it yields CASSLPGGYRGPIRQYF.

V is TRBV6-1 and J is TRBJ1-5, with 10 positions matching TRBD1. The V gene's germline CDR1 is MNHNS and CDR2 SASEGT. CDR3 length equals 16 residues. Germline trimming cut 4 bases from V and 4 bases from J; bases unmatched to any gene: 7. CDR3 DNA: TGTGCCAGCAGTGGGCTGGACAGGGGGAGTAATCAGCCCCAGCATTTT. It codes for CASSGLDRGSNQPQHF.

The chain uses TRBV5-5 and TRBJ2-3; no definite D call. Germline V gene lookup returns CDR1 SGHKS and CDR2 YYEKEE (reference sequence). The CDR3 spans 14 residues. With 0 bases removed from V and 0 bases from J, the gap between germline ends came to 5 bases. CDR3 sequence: CASSLDRSTDTQYF. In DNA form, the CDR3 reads TGTGCCAGCAGCTTGGATAGAAGCACAGATACGCAGTATTTT.

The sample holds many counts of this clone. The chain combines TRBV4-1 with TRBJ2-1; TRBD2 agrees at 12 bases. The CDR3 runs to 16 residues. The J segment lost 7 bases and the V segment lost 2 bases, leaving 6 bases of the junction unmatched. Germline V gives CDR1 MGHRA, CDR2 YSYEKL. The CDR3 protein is CASSQHASGRGNEQFF. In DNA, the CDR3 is TGCGCCAGCAGCCAACACGCTAGCGGGAGGGGTAATGAGCAGTTCTTC.

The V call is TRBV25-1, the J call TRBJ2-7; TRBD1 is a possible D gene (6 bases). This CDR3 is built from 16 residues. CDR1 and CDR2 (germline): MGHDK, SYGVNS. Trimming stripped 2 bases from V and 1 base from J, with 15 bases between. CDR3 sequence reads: CASSEMGADISYEQYF. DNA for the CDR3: TGTGCCAGCAGTGAAATGGGGGCGGATATATCCTACGAGCAGTACTTC.

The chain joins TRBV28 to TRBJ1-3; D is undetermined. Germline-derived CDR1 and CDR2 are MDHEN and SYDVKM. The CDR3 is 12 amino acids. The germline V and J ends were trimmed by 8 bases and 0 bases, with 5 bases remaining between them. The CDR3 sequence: CASEDSGNTIYF. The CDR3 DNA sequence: TGTGCCAGCGAGGACTCTGGAAACACCATATATTTT.

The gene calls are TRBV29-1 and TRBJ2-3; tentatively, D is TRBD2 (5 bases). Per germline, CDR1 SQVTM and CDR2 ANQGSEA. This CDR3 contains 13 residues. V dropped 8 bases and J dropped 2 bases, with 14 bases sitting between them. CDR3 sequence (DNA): TGCAGCACCGGACTCTCGCCCACAGATACGCAGTATTTT. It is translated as CSTGLSPTDTQYF.

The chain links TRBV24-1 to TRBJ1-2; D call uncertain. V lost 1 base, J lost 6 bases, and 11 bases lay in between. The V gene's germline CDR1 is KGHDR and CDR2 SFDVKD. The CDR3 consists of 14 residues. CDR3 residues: CATSDFTGNNGYTF. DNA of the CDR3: TGTGCCACCAGTGATTTTACCGGGAATAATGGCTACACCTTC.

The CDR3 DNA is TGCGCCAGCAGCCCGGGACAGGGGGCGGGTTCCCCCACAGATACGCAGTATTTT. The encoded protein is CASSPGQGAGSPTDTQYF. J is TRBJ2-3 and V is TRBV5-1, with 12 nucleotides matching TRBD1. Trimming removed 4 bases from V and 2 bases from J; junction bases left unmatched: 11. CDR3 length: 18 amino acids. CDR1 and CDR2 (germline): SGHRS, YFSETQ.

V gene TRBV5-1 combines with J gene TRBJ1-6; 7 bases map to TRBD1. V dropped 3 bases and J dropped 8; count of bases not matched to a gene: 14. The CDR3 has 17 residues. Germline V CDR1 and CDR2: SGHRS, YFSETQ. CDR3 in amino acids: CASSSGQSSRVDSPLHF. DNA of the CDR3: TGCGCCAGCAGCTCGGGACAGTCCTCCAGGGTGGATTCACCCCTCCACTTT.

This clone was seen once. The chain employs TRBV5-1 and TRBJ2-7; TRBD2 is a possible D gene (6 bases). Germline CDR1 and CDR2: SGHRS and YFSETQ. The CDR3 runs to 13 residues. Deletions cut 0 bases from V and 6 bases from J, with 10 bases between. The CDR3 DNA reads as TGCGCCAGCAGCTTGGATCAGGGAGGCGAGCAGTACGTC. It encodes CASSLDQGGEQYV.

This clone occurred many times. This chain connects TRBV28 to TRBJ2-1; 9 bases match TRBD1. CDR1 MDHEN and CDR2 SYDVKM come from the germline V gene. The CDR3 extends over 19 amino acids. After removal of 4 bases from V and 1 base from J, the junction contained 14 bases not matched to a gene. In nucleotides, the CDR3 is TGTGCCAGCAGTTCTGACACCCGGACAGGGGTGTATTCCTACAATGAGCAGTTCTTC. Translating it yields CASSSDTRTGVYSYNEQFF. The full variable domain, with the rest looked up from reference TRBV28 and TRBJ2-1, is DVKVTQSSRYLVKRTGEKVFLECVQDMDHENMFWYRQDPGLGLRLIYFSYDVKMKEKGDIPEGYSVSREKKERFSLILESASTNQTSMYLCASSSDTRTGVYSYNEQFFGPGTRLTVL.